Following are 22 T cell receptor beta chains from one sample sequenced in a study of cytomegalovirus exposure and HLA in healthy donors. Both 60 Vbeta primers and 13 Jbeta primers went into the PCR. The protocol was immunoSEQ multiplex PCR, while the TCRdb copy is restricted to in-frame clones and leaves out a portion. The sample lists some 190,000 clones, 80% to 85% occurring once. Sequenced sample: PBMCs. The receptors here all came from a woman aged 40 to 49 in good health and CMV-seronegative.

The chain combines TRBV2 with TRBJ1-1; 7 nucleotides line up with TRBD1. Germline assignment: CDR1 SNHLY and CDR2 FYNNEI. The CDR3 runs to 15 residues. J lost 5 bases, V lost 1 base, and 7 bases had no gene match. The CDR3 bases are TGTGCCAGCAGTGAAGTGGGGACAGTCGGGACTGAAGCTTTCTTT. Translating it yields CASSEVGTVGTEAFF.

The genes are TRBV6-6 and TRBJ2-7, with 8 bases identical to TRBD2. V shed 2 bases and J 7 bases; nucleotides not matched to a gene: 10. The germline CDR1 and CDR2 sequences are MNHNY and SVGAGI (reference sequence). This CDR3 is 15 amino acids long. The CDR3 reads CASSYAAGDLWEQYF. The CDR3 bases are TGTGCCAGCAGTTACGCAGCGGGAGACCTCTGGGAGCAGTACTTC.

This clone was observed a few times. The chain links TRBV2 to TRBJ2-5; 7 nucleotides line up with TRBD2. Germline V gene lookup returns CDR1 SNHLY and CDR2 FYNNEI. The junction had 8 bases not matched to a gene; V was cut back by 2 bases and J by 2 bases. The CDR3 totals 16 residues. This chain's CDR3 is CASSEITASGQETQYF. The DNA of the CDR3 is TGTGCCAGCAGTGAAATAACGGCTAGCGGACAAGAGACCCAGTACTTC.

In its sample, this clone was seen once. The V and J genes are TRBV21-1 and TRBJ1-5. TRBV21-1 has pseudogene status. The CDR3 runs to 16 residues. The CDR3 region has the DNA TGTGCCAGCAGCAAAGTTGGGGGGTATAGGAATCAGCCCCAGCATTTT. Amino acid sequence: CASSKVGGYRNQPQHF.

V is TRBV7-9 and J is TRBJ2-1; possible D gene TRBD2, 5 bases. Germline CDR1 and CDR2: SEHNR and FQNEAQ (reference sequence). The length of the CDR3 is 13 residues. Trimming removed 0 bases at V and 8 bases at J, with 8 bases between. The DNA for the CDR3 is TGTGCCAGCAGCTTAGCGGGAGCTCATGAGCAGTTCTTC. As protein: CASSLAGAHEQFF.

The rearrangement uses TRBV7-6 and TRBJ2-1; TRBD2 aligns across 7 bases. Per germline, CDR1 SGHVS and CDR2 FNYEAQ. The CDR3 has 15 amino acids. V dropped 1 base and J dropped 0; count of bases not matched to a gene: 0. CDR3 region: CASSLVAGSYNEQFF. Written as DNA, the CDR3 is TGTGCCAGCAGCTTAGTAGCGGGCTCCTACAATGAGCAGTTCTTC.

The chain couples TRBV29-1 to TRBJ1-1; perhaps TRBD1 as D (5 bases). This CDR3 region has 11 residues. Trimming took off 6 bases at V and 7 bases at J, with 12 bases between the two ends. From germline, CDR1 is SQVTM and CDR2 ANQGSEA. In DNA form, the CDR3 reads TGCAGCGTCCCTGACAGCCTTGAAGCTTTCTTT. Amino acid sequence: CSVPDSLEAFF.

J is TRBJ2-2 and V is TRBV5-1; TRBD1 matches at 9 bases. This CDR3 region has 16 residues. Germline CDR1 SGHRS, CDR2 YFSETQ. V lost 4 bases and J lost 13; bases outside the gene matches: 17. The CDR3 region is CASSQGSRTGARWLFF. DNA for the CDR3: TGCGCCAGCAGCCAAGGGTCCAGGACAGGGGCAAGGTGGCTGTTTTTT.

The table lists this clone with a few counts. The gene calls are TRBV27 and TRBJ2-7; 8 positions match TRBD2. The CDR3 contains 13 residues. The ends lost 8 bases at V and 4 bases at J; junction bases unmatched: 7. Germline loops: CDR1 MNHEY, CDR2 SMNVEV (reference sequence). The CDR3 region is CASWGASGYEQYV. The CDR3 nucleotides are TGTGCCAGCTGGGGTGCTAGCGGGTACGAGCAGTACGTC.

This CDR3 is CASSATGGPPYQETQYF. CDR3 bases: TGTGCCAGCAGCGCCACGGGAGGCCCACCGTACCAAGAGACCCAGTACTTC. V usage is TRBV9 and J usage is TRBJ2-5; 7 positions agree with TRBD2. J gave up 0 bases and V 3 bases, and 11 bases lay outside the gene matches. The germline V gene encodes CDR1 SGDLS and CDR2 YYNGEE. The CDR3 length is 17 residues. Complete variable domain (other parts from reference TRBV9 and TRBJ2-5): DSGVTQTPKHLITATGQRVTLRCSPRSGDLSVYWYQQSLDQGLQFLIQYYNGEERAKGNILERFSAQQFPDLHSELNLSSLELGDSALYFCASSATGGPPYQETQYFGPGTRLLVL.

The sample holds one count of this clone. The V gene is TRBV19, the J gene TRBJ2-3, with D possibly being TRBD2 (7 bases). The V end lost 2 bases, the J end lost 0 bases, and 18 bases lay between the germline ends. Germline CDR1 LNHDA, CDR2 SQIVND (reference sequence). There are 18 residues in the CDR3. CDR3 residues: CASSISGRGAISTDTQYF. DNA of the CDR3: TGTGCCAGTAGTATATCAGGGAGGGGGGCCATTAGCACAGATACGCAGTATTTT.

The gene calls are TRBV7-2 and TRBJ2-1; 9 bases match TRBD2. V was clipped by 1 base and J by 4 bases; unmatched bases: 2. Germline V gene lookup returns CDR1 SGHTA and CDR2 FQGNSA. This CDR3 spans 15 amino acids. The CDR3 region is CASSLVLAGYNEQFF. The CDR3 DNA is TGTGCCAGCAGCTTAGTCCTAGCGGGGTACAATGAGCAGTTCTTC.

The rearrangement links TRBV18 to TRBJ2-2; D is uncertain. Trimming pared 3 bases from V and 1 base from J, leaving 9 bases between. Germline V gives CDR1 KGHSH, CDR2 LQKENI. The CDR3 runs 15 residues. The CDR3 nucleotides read TGTGCCAGCTCACCCGTTAGCAGGAACACCGGGGAGCTGTTTTTT. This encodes CASSPVSRNTGELFF.

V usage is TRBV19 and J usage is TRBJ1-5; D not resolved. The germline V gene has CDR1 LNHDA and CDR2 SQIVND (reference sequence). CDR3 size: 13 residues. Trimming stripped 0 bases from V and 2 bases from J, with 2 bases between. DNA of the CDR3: TGTGCCAGTAGTATAGACGGCAATCAGCCCCAGCATTTT. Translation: CASSIDGNQPQHF.

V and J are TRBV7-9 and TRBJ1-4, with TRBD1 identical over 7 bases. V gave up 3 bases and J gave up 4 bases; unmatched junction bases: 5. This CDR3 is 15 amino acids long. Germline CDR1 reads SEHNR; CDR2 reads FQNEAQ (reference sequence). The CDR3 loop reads CASSFGTELNEKLFF. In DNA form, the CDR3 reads TGTGCCAGCAGCTTCGGGACAGAACTTAATGAAAAACTGTTTTTT. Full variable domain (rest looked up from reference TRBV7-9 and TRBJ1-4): DTGVSQNPRHKITKRGQNVTFRCDPISEHNRLYWYRQTLGQGPEFLTYFQNEAQLEKSRLLSDRFSAERPKGSFSTLEIQRTEQGDSAMYLCASSFGTELNEKLFFGSGTQLSVL.

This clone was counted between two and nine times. The DNA for the CDR3 is TGTGCCAGCAGCTTGCTCGGCGGGTCCTACGAGCAGTACTTC. Translated, it gives CASSLLGGSYEQYF. The chain is built from TRBV11-3 and TRBJ2-7, with D possibly matching TRBD2 (5 bases). This CDR3 is built from 14 residues. Germline CDR1 SGHNT, CDR2 YENEEA. Trimming took 3 bases from V and 1 from J, leaving 10 bases between them.

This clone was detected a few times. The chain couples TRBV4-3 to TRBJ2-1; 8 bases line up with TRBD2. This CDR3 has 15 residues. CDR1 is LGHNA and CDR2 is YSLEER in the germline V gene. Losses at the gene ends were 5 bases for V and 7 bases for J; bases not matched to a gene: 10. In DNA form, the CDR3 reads TGCGCCAGCAGCTCCTACAGCGGGAGCGGAAATGAGCAGTTCTTC. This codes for CASSSYSGSGNEQFF.

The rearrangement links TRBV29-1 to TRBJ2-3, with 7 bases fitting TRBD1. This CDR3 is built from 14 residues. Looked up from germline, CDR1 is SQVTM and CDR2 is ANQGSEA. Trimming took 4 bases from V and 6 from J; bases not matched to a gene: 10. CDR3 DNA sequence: TGCAGCGTTGCGCCCGGGACAGCAGGCGATACGCAGTATTTT. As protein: CSVAPGTAGDTQYF.

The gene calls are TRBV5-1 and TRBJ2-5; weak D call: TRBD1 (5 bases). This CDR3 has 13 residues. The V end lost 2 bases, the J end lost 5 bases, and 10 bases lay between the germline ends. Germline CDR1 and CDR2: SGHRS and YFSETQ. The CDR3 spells CASSFLGRETQYF. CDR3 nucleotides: TGCGCCAGCAGCTTTCTGGGGCGGGAGACCCAGTACTTC.

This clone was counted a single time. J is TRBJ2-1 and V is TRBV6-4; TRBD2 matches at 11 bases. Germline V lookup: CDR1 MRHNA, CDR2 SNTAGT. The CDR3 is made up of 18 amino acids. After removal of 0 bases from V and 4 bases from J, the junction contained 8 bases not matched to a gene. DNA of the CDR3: TGTGCCAGCAGTGACTCAAAACTAGCGGGAGTCCGTTACAATGAGCAGTTCTTC. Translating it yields CASSDSKLAGVRYNEQFF.

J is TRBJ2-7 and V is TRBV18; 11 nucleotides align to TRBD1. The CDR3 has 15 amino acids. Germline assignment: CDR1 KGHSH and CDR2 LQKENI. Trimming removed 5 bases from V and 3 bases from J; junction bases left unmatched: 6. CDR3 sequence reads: CASSEGQGDVYEQYV. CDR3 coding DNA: TGTGCCAGCTCAGAGGGACAGGGGGATGTCTACGAGCAGTACGTC.

The CDR3 reads CASSLWGGFTDTQYF. Here the CDR3 DNA reads TGTGCCAGCAGCTTATGGGGAGGTTTCACAGATACGCAGTATTTT. The chain has TRBV7-8 and TRBJ2-3, with a tentative D call TRBD2 (6 bases). Germline lookup yields CDR1 SGHVS and CDR2 FQNEAQ. This CDR3 has 15 residues. Trimming took 2 bases from V and 2 from J, leaving 11 bases between them.